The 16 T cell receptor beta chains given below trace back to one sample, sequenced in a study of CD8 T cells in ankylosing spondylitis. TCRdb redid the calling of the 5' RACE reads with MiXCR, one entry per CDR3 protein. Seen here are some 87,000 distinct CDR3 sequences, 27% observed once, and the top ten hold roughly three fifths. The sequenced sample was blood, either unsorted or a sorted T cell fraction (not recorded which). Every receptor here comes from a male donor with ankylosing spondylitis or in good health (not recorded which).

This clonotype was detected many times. This chain's CDR3 is CSAPRAGNTIYF. CDR3 sequence (DNA): TGCAGTGCCCCTAGGGCTGGAAACACCATATATTTT. The rearrangement uses TRBV20-1 and TRBJ1-3; no reliable D call. The V end was cut by 6 bases, the J end by 2 bases, with 8 bases between. CDR3 length: 12 residues. Per germline, CDR1 DFQATT and CDR2 SNEGSKA (reference sequence).

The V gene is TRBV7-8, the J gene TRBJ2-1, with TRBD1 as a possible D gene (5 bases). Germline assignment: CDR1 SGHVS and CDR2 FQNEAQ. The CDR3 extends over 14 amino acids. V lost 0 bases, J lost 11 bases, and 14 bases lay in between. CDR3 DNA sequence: TGTGCCAGCAGCTTAGCGACAGTAAGGGGAAAGCAGTTCTTC. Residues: CASSLATVRGKQFF.

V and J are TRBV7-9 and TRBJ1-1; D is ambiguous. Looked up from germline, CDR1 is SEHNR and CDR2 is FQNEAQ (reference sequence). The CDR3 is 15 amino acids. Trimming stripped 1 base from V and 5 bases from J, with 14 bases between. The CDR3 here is CASSLVLRGRTEAFF. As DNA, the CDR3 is TGTGCCAGCAGCTTAGTCTTACGGGGTCGGACTGAAGCTTTCTTT.

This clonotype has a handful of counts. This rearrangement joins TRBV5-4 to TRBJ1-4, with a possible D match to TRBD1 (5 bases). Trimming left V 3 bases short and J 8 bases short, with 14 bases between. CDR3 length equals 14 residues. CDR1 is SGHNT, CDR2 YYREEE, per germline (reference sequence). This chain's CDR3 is CASSSDTGNEKLFF. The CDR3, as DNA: TGTGCCAGCAGCTCGGACACCGGGAACGAAAAACTGTTTTTT. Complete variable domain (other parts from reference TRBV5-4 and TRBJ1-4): ETGVTQSPTHLIKTRGQQVTLRCSSQSGHNTVSWYQQALGQGPQFIFQYYREEENGRGNFPPRFSGLQFPNYSSELNVNALELDDSALYLCASSSDTGNEKLFFGSGTQLSVL.

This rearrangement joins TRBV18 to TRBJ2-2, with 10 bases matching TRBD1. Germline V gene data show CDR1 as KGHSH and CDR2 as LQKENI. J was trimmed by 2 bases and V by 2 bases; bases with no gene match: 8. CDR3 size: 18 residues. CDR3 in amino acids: CASSPSSGTGVNTGELFF. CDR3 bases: TGTGCCAGCTCACCATCGTCCGGGACAGGGGTTAACACCGGGGAGCTGTTTTTT.

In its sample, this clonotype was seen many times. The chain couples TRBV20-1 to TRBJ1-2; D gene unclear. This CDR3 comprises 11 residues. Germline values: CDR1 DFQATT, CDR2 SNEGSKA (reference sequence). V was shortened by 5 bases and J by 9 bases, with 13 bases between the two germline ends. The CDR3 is CSAGSSRRYTF. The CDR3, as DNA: TGCAGTGCTGGGAGTTCGAGGCGCTACACCTTC.

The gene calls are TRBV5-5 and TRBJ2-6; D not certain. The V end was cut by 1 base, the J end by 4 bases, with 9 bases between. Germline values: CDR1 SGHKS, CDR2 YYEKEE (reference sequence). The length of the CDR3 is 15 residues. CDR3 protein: CASSLFGEGANVLTF. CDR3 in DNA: TGTGCCAGCAGCTTGTTCGGCGAAGGGGCCAACGTCCTGACTTTC. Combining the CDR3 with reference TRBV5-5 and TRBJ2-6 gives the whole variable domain DAGVTQSPTHLIKTRGQQVTLRCSPISGHKSVSWYQQVLGQGPQFIFQYYEKEERGRGNFPDRFSARQFPNYSSELNVNALLLGDSALYLCASSLFGEGANVLTFGAGSRLTVL.

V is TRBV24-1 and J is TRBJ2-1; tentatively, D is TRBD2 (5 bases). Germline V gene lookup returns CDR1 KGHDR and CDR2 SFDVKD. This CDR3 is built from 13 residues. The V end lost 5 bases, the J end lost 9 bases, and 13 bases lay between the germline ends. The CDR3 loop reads CATSGQWAGEQFF. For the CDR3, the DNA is TGTGCCACCAGTGGGCAATGGGCGGGTGAGCAGTTCTTC.

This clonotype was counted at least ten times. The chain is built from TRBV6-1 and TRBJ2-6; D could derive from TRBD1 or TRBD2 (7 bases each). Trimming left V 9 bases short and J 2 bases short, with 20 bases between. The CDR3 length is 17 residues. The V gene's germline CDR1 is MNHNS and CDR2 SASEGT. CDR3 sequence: CASRNGGTVAGANVLTF. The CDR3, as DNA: TGTGCCAGTCGAAACGGGGGGACAGTAGCTGGGGCCAACGTCCTGACTTTC.

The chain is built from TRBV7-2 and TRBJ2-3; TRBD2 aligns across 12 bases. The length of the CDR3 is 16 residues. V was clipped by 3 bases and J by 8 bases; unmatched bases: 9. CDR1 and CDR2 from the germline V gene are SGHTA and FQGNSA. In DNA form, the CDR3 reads TGTGCCAGCAGCTTTCTAGCGGGAGGGCCGAGGGCTACGCAGTATTTT. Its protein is CASSFLAGGPRATQYF.

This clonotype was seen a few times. CDR3 in DNA: TGCGCCAGCAAAACGGGACAGTTGAACACTGAAGCTTTCTTT. This sequence encodes CASKTGQLNTEAFF. The V call is TRBV5-1, the J call TRBJ1-1, with 7 bases identical to TRBD1. Germline loops: CDR1 SGHRS, CDR2 YFSETQ. CDR3 size: 14 residues. V dropped 6 bases and J dropped 0; count of bases not matched to a gene: 5.

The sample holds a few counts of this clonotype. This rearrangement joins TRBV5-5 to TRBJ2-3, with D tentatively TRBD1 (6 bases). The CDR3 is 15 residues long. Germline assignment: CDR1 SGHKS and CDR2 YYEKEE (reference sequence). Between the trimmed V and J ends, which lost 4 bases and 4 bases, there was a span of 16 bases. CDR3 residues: CASSQRQDWADTQYF. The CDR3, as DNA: TGTGCCAGCAGCCAAAGACAGGATTGGGCAGATACGCAGTATTTT.

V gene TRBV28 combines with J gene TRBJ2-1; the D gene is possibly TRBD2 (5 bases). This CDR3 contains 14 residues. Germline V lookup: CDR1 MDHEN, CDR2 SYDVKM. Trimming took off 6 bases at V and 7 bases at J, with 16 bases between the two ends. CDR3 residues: CASSLSLEGNEQFF. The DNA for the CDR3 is TGTGCCAGCAGCCTTTCCCTAGAGGGTAATGAGCAGTTCTTC.

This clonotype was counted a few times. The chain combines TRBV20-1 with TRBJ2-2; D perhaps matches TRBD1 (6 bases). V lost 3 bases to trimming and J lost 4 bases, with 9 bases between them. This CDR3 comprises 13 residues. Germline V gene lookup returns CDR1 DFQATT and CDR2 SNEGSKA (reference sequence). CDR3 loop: CSASQGSTGELFF. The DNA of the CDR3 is TGCAGTGCTAGCCAGGGGAGCACCGGGGAGCTGTTTTTT.

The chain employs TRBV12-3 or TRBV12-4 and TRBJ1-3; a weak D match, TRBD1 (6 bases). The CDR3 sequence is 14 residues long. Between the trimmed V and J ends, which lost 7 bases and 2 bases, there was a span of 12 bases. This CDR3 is CASTFPGAGNTIYF. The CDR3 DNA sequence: TGTGCCAGCACCTTCCCAGGGGCTGGAAACACCATATATTTT.

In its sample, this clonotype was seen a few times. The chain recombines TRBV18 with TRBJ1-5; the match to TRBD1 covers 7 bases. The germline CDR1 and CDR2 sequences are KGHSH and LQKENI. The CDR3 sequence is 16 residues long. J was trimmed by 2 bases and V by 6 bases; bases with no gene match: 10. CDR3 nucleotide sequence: TGTGCCAGCTCTCCCATGGGAGGACAGGGCAATCAGCCCCAGCATTTT. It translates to CASSPMGGQGNQPQHF.